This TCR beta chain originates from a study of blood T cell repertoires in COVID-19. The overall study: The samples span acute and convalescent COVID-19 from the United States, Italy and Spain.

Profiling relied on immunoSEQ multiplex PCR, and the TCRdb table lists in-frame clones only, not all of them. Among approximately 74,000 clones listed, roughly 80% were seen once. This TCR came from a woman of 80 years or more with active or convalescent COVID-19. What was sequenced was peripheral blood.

CDR3 DNA sequence: TGTGTCAGAAGCTACCCGGGACTAGCGGGTTCCTACGAGCAGTACTTC. It codes for CVRSYPGLAGSYEQYF. The chain has TRBV7-5 and TRBJ2-7; whether TRBD2, the table's D call, matches the DNA was not checked. TRBV7-5 is a listed pseudogene. The CDR3 covers 16 residues.